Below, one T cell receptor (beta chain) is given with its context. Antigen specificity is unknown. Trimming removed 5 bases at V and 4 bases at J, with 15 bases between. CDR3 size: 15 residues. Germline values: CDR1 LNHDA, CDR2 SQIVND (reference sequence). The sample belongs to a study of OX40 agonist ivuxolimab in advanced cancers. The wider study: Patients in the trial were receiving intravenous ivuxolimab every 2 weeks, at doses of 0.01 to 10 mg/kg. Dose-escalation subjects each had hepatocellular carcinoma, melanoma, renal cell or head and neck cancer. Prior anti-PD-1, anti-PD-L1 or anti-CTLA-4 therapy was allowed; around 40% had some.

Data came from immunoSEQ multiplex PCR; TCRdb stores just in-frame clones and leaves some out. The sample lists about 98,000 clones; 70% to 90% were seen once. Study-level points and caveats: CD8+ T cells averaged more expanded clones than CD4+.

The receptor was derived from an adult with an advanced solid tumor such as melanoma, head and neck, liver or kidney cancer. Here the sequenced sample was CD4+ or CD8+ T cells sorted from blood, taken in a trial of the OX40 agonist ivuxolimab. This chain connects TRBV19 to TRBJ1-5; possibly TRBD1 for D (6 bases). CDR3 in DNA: TGTGCCAGTAGTGATATACAGGGAACAAATCAGCCCCAGCATTTT. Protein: CASSDIQGTNQPQHF. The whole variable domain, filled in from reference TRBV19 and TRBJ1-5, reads DGGITQSPKYLFRKEGQNVTLSCEQNLNHDAMYWYRQDPGQGLRLIYYSQIVNDFQKGDIAEGYSVSREKKESFPLTVTSAQKNPTAFYLCASSDIQGTNQPQHFGDGTRLSIL.